This TCR beta chain was observed in a study of CD8 T cells in Susac syndrome. Study results and caveats: As the study acknowledged, the number of individuals who were part of its TCR sequencing and HLA analysis was relatively small.

The RNA input was about 0.5 to 1 ug, and it was reverse transcribed with random hexamers. The TCR beta CDR3 was amplified by immunoSEQ multiplex PCR across 54 Vbeta, 13 Jbeta. TCRdb re-called the immunoSEQ multiplex PCR reads through MiXCR, storing one row per CDR3 protein. The repertoire includes about 210,000 distinct CDR3 sequences, 95% of them detected once, and about 0.091% sits in the top ten. Treatment-naive patients with stable or active relapsing-remitting disease were the multiple sclerosis controls. Worth noting for this clonotype: The target antigen is unknown.

The CDR3 is 11 amino acids. V lost 9 bases, J lost 7 bases, and 1 base stayed unmatched. The germline V gene has CDR1 KGHDR and CDR2 SFDVKD. Material: CD4+ T cells from PBMCs. This clonotype was sampled from a human donor with multiple sclerosis. This chain links TRBV24-1 with TRBJ2-3, with 9 bases lining up with TRBD2. The CDR3 loop reads CATGTSNTQYF. CDR3 nucleotides: TGTGCCACCGGGACTAGCAATACGCAGTATTTT.